The 26 T cell receptor beta chains presented below share a single source sample, sequenced in a study of blood T cells in healthy people across ages. For the second PCR, which ran for 7 to 11 cycles, a sample-barcoded 5' primer and a J-beta primer mix were used. TCRdb recomputed calls from the 5' RACE reads with MiXCR, one row per CDR3 protein. Of some 1.5 million distinct CDR3 sequences listed, 28% are singletons. Sequences were obtained from blood. The receptor source for this set is a woman in her twenties or thirties in good health.

This clonotype occurred many times. The chain has TRBV28 and TRBJ2-7; 8 positions agree with TRBD1. The CDR3 is made up of 15 amino acids. J was trimmed by 2 bases and V by 3 bases; bases with no gene match: 6. Germline CDR1 and CDR2: MDHEN and SYDVKM. Here the CDR3 reads CASSFQGALPYEQYF. CDR3 DNA: TGTGCCAGCAGTTTCCAGGGGGCTCTCCCCTACGAGCAGTACTTC.

The J gene is TRBJ2-7, the V gene TRBV13; D unresolved. Trimming took 5 bases from V and 7 from J, leaving 18 bases between them. CDR1 PRHDT and CDR2 FYEKMQ come from the germline V gene (reference sequence). This CDR3 has 14 amino acids. This CDR3 reads CASSRVETPREQYF. In DNA, the CDR3 is TGTGCCAGCAGCCGGGTCGAGACCCCCCGGGAGCAGTACTTC.

This clonotype has at least ten counts. This chain connects TRBV20-1 to TRBJ2-7; D is undetermined. Trimming cost V 0 bases and J 2 bases, with 11 bases left between them. Germline-derived CDR1 and CDR2 are DFQATT and SNEGSKA (reference sequence). The CDR3 is made up of 14 amino acids. The CDR3: CSARDAAGPYEQYF. The CDR3 nucleotides read TGCAGTGCTAGAGATGCGGCCGGTCCCTACGAGCAGTACTTC.

The table lists this clonotype with many counts. This may stem from a read error, because a much larger clone lies one nucleotide away. The V gene is TRBV7-9, the J gene TRBJ2-7; D not certain. CDR3 length: 14 residues. The germline gives CDR1 SEHNR, CDR2 FQNEAQ (reference sequence). CDR3 sequence reads: CANSPQSGPWKQYF. The CDR3 DNA is TGTGCCAACAGCCCCCAGTCGGGCCCCTGGAAGCAGTACTTC.

This clonotype appeared once. This may stem from a read error, because a much larger clone lies one nucleotide away. The chain recombines TRBV28 with TRBJ2-6; TRBD1 matches at 7 bases. This CDR3 region has 17 residues. Trimming at V came to 6 bases and at J to 3 bases, leaving 11 bases not matched to a gene. Germline CDR1 MDHEN, CDR2 SYDVKM. The CDR3 bases are TGTGCCAGCAGCACCGGGACAGAGGGCTTTGGGGCCAACGTCCTGACTTTC. Encoded protein: CASSTGTEGFGANVLTF. Full variable domain (rest looked up from reference TRBV28 and TRBJ2-6): DVKVTQSSRYLVKRTGEKVFLECVQDMDHENMFWYRQDPGLGLRLIYFSYDVKMKEKGDIPEGYSVSREKKERFSLILESASTNQTSMYLCASSTGTEGFGANVLTFGAGSRLTVL.

With regard to this clonotype: Since a much larger clone is just one base distant, this may be a read error. This chain joins TRBV10-3 and TRBJ2-5; 10 bases are a match to TRBD2. The V gene end was trimmed by 4 bases and the J gene end by 4 bases; junction bases not matched to a gene: 6. CDR3 length: 15 amino acids. Germline CDR1 is ENHRY and CDR2 is SYGVKD. The CDR3 bases are TGTGCCATCAGTGGGGCTAGCGGGGGCCGAGAGACCCAGTACTTC. Protein: CAISGASGGRETQYF.

The J gene is TRBJ2-1, the V gene TRBV27; 10 bases map to TRBD1. The germline V gene has CDR1 MNHEY and CDR2 SMNVEV (reference sequence). V lost 0 bases to trimming and J lost 9 bases; unmatched junction nucleotides: 14. The CDR3 is made up of 18 amino acids. DNA of the CDR3: TGTGCCAGCAGTTTATCTTCTTCCCCCGGGACAGGGGTAGGTGAGCAGTTCTTC. Amino acid sequence: CASSLSSSPGTGVGEQFF.

The gene calls are TRBV10-3 and TRBJ2-1; 7 bases fit TRBD1. With V trimmed by 8 bases and J by 9 bases, 10 bases remained unmatched. The CDR3 covers 13 residues. Germline CDR1 and CDR2: ENHRY and SYGVKD. CDR3 nucleotide sequence: TGTGCCATCTCCCGAAGGGGGCTAGGTGAGCAGTTCTTC. Amino acid sequence: CAISRRGLGEQFF.

This clonotype has more than one count but fewer than ten. This chain uses TRBV27 with TRBJ2-7; D possibly corresponds to TRBD1 (6 bases). Germline CDR1 is MNHEY and CDR2 is SMNVEV (reference sequence). Trimming removed 2 bases from V and 0 bases from J, with 14 bases in between. This CDR3 has 16 residues. In nucleotides, the CDR3 is TGTGCCAGCAGTTTACAAGGACAGAGGAGCTCCTACGAGCAGTACTTC. Protein product: CASSLQGQRSSYEQYF.

This clonotype has only a few counts. The rearrangement uses TRBV7-3 and TRBJ2-3; 12 bases fit TRBD2. This CDR3 has 15 amino acids. Germline CDR1 SGHTA, CDR2 FQGTGA. With V trimmed by 5 bases and J by 5 bases, 5 bases remained unmatched. The CDR3 nucleotides read TGTGCCAGCAGCCCGCAGACTAGCGGGGGAGATACGCAGTATTTT. Translation gives CASSPQTSGGDTQYF.

This clonotype was found a few times. V usage is TRBV5-1 and J usage is TRBJ2-1, with a possible D match to TRBD2 (6 bases). Trimming stripped 6 bases from V and 4 bases from J, with 20 bases between. The CDR3 runs 16 residues. From germline, CDR1 is SGHRS and CDR2 YFSETQ. The CDR3 DNA reads TGCGCCAGCACTCTGGACGGGGGAAGCGGATACAATGAGCAGTTCTTC. Translation gives CASTLDGGSGYNEQFF. Based on the CDR3 plus reference TRBV5-1 and TRBJ2-1, the full variable domain is KAGVTQTPRYLIKTRGQQVTLSCSPISGHRSVSWYQQTPGQGLQFLFEYFSETQRNKGNFPGRFSGRQFSNSRSEMNVSTLELGDSALYLCASTLDGGSGYNEQFFGPGTRLTVL.

This chain joins TRBV19 and TRBJ2-3; D may be TRBD1 (5 bases). The CDR3 is made up of 11 amino acids. V lost 9 bases to trimming and J lost 6 bases, with 10 bases between them. Germline V CDR1 and CDR2: LNHDA, SQIVND (reference sequence). The CDR3: CARPGKDTQYF. In DNA, the CDR3 is TGTGCCAGGCCAGGGAAGGATACGCAGTATTTT.

The V gene is TRBV12-3 or TRBV12-4, the J gene TRBJ2-7; D perhaps matches TRBD2 (6 bases). The CDR3 spans 15 residues. Trimming took 6 bases from V and 2 from J, leaving 17 bases between them. The CDR3 loop reads CASSYGAASAYEQYF. CDR3 in DNA: TGTGCCAGCAGCTACGGCGCGGCTAGCGCCTACGAGCAGTACTTC.

Here the CDR3 reads CAIRVDPYGYTF. CDR3 coding DNA: TGTGCCATCAGAGTAGACCCTTATGGCTACACCTTC. J is TRBJ1-2 and V is TRBV10-3, with D unclear. V gave up 6 bases and J gave up 5 bases, with 10 bases separating them. CDR3 length: 12 amino acids. Germline loops: CDR1 ENHRY, CDR2 SYGVKD.

Comments on this clonotype: Given the absence of the conserved phenylalanine or tryptophan at the CDR3 end, a read error is likely. V and J are TRBV5-1 and TRBJ2-7; 7 bases fit TRBD1. This CDR3 contains 14 residues. V dropped 3 bases and J dropped 0; count of bases not matched to a gene: 3. The V gene's germline CDR1 is SGHRS and CDR2 YFSETQ. CDR3 residues: CASSSTGDSYEQYL. The CDR3 DNA reads as TGCGCCAGCAGCTCCACAGGGGACTCCTACGAGCAGTACCTC.

This clonotype has ten or more counts. This sequence joins TRBV29-1 and TRBJ2-5; D not resolved. Trimming took 6 bases from V and 0 from J, leaving 8 bases between them. Germline V CDR1 and CDR2: SQVTM, ANQGSEA. There are 12 residues in the CDR3. CDR3 DNA: TGCAGCGTAGCAGAGTACCAAGAGACCCAGTACTTC. Its protein product is CSVAEYQETQYF.

This clonotype was found a few times. This rearrangement joins TRBV5-1 to TRBJ1-5; D might be TRBD1 (5 bases). The CDR3 sequence is 14 residues long. The ends were cut back, 0 bases at V and 4 bases at J, with 8 bases in the middle. Germline CDR1 is SGHRS and CDR2 is YFSETQ. CDR3 amino acids: CASSLEGQNQPQHF. Written as DNA, the CDR3 is TGCGCCAGCAGCTTGGAGGGGCAGAATCAGCCCCAGCATTTT.

The chain carries TRBV4-3 and TRBJ2-1; D is possibly TRBD1 (5 bases). CDR3 length: 17 amino acids. V lost 0 bases, J lost 7 bases, and 19 bases lay in between. Looked up from germline, CDR1 is LGHNA and CDR2 is YSLEER. The CDR3 bases are TGCGCCAGCAGCCAAGATCGGCCTTTGATGCAGGGAAATGAGCAGTTCTTC. Amino acid sequence: CASSQDRPLMQGNEQFF.

The rearrangement uses TRBV18 and TRBJ2-4; 8 nucleotides align to TRBD1. The J call may be mistaken, given a closer DNA end match to TRBJ2-5. CDR1 is KGHSH, CDR2 LQKENI, per germline. This CDR3 region has 15 residues. In DNA form, the CDR3 reads TGTGCCAGCTCACCTGGACAGGGAGTATACGGGACCCAGTACTTC. It is translated as CASSPGQGVYGTQYF.

This clonotype was picked up many times. The chain uses TRBV12-3 or TRBV12-4 and TRBJ2-5; perhaps D is TRBD1 or TRBD2 (6 bases each). The V gene lost 5 bases and the J gene lost 0 bases, with 25 bases spanning the gap. The CDR3 length is 19 residues. The CDR3 DNA reads as TGTGCCAGCAGTCCACCATGGGGGACTGTAAGGGGGTACCAAGAGACCCAGTACTTC. Its protein is CASSPPWGTVRGYQETQYF.

The chain joins TRBV5-1 to TRBJ1-4; D uncertain. The germline V gene encodes CDR1 SGHRS and CDR2 YFSETQ. V shed 5 bases and J shed 2 bases, with 13 bases lying between them. The CDR3 is made up of 15 amino acids. CDR3 residues: CASRLGSWTNEKLFF. In nucleotides, the CDR3 is TGCGCCAGCAGGCTGGGCTCTTGGACTAATGAAAAACTGTTTTTT.

This clonotype was counted a few times. V usage is TRBV3-1 and J usage is TRBJ2-4; D unresolved. The DNA matches TRBJ2-7 better at its end, which makes the J call doubtful. The CDR3 spans 13 residues. Germline lookup yields CDR1 LGHDT and CDR2 YNNKEL (reference sequence). The CDR3 DNA follows: TGTGCCAGCAGGCAATTAGGATCGAACGAGCAGTACTTC. Amino acid sequence: CASRQLGSNEQYF.

The chain recombines TRBV6-2 or TRBV6-3 with TRBJ2-3; no definite D call. With 4 bases removed from V and 6 bases from J, the gap between germline ends came to 11 bases. Looked up from germline, CDR1 is MNHEY and CDR2 is SVGEGT. The CDR3 consists of 13 residues. CDR3 sequence: CASSSPVLDTQYF. CDR3 DNA: TGTGCCAGCAGTTCGCCCGTCTTGGATACGCAGTATTTT.

This clonotype was seen repeatedly, ten times or more. The V gene is TRBV5-6, the J gene TRBJ2-7; 10 bases fit TRBD1. Per germline, CDR1 SGHDT and CDR2 YYEEEE. J gave up 5 bases and V 2 bases, and 4 bases lay outside the gene matches. This CDR3 contains 14 residues. The CDR3 DNA sequence: TGTGCCAGCAGCTTTGGGACAGGGGTCGACGAGCAGTACTTC. It codes for CASSFGTGVDEQYF. The variable domain in full, completed from reference TRBV5-6 and TRBJ2-7, reads DAGVTQSPTHLIKTRGQQVTLRCSPKSGHDTVSWYQQALGQGPQFIFQYYEEEERQRGNFPDRFSGHQFPNYSSELNVNALLLGDSALYLCASSFGTGVDEQYFGPGTRLTVT.

Points on this clonotype: This may be a read error: a much more frequent sequence differs by one nucleotide. This rearrangement joins TRBV4-2 to TRBJ2-3; the D gene is possibly TRBD1 (6 bases). Germline CDR1 LGHNA, CDR2 YNFKEQ. The CDR3 is 14 amino acids. The CDR3 region is CASRQGTGSDTQYF. The CDR3 DNA reads TGTGCCAGCAGACAAGGCACAGGGTCCGATACGCAGTATTTT.

Worth noting for this clonotype: Since a much larger clone is just one base distant, this may be a read error. The chain couples TRBV4-2 to TRBJ2-1; D may correspond to TRBD1 or TRBD2 (6 bases each). V gave up 0 bases and J gave up 13 bases, with 19 bases separating them. The V gene's germline CDR1 is LGHNA and CDR2 YNFKEQ. The CDR3 length is 15 residues. CDR3 DNA: TGTGCCAGCAGCCAAGAAGGGGGAGGAGGGGAGACCCAGTTCTTC. Residues: CASSQEGGGGETQFF.